This T cell receptor (beta chain) was observed in a study of regulatory T cells in long-lasting Graves disease. As to time point: persistent/refractory GD, antithyroid drugs over 5 years with positive TRAb. The TCR library was prepared using RNA isolated from PBMCs. This clonotype came up a few times. The CDR3 extends over 14 amino acids. The V gene's germline CDR1 is KGHSH and CDR2 LQKENI. V was trimmed by 4 bases and J by 4 bases, leaving 13 bases between them. Assembly of TCR beta libraries relied on iRepertoire HTBI primers together with Arm-PCR of CDR3 regions. TCRdb itself ran the multiplex PCR reads through MiXCR, one entry per CDR3 protein. The top ten hold about 8.3% of the sample, which has some 440,000 distinct CDR3 sequences, less than 25% seen once.

The sample was peripheral blood mononuclear cells (PBMCs), taken when the disease was refractory, from a patient treated with antithyroid drugs. The TCR originated in a female donor with Graves disease. The V call is TRBV18, the J call TRBJ1-1, with D tentatively TRBD1 (6 bases). DNA for the CDR3: TGTGCCAGCTCACTCAAACAGGGATCCACTGAAGCTTTCTTT. Translation gives CASSLKQGSTEAFF.